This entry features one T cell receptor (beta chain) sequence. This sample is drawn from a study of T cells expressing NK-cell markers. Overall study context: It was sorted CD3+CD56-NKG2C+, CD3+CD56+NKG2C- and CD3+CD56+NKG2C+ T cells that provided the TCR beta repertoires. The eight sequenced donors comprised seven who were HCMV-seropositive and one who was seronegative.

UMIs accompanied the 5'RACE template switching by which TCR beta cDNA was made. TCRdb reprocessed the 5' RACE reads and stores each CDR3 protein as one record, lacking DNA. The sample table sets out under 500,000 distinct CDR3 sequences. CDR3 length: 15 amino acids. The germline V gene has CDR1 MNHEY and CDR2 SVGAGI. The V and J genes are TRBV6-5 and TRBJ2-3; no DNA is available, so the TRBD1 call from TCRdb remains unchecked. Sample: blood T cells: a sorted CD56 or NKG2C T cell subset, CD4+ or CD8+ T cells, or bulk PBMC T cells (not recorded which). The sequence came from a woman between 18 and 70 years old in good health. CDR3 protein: CASSSRGDGTDTQYF.